The sequence of this T cell receptor beta chain was determined in a study of cytomegalovirus exposure and HLA in healthy donors. Study as a whole: One earlier analysis, a look at some 180 million T cells, found roughly 110 million unique TCR beta sequences. When just under 400 donors were genotyped, about 80% of them were found to fall in the Caucasian-associated ancestry cluster. General observations from the study: Many donors carried some public TCRs, although rarity characterized most TCR sequences.

A few counts support this clone. Its antigen is undetermined. Amplification used 60 Vbeta primers and 13 Jbeta primers. Profiled with immunoSEQ multiplex PCR; TCRdb holds only in-frame clones, not every one. The sample has 90,000 to 150,000 clones, about 80% seen once. Per the germline V gene, CDR1 is MNHNY and CDR2 is SVGAGI (reference sequence). V was pared by 2 bases and J by 7 bases, with 11 bases between. The CDR3 is made up of 13 amino acids. The chain is built from TRBV6-6 and TRBJ1-1; no clear D gene. Sequencing was performed on PBMCs. This sequence originates from a human donor in good health. CDR3 sequence reads: CASSYAGQREAFF. CDR3 DNA sequence: TGTGCCAGCAGTTACGCTGGGCAACGTGAAGCTTTCTTT.